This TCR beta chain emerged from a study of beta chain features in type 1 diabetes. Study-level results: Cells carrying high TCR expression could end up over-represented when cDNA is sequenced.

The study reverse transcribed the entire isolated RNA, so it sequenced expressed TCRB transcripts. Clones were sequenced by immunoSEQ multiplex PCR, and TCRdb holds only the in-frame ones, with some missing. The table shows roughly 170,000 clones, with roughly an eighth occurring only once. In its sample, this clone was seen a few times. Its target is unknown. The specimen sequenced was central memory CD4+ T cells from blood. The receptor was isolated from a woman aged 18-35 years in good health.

The CDR3 sequence: CASSFLGALNTEAFF. CDR3 DNA: TGCGCCAGCAGCTTTTTGGGGGCTTTGAACACTGAAGCTTTCTTT. The rearrangement joins TRBV5-1 to TRBJ1-1; perhaps TRBD1 as D (6 bases). V lost 2 bases and J 0 bases, leaving 11 bases between the germline ends. The CDR3 spans 15 residues. Germline lookup yields CDR1 SGHRS and CDR2 YFSETQ. Combining the CDR3 with reference TRBV5-1 and TRBJ1-1 gives the whole variable domain KAGVTQTPRYLIKTRGQQVTLSCSPISGHRSVSWYQQTPGQGLQFLFEYFSETQRNKGNFPGRFSGRQFSNSRSEMNVSTLELGDSALYLCASSFLGALNTEAFFGQGTRLTVV.